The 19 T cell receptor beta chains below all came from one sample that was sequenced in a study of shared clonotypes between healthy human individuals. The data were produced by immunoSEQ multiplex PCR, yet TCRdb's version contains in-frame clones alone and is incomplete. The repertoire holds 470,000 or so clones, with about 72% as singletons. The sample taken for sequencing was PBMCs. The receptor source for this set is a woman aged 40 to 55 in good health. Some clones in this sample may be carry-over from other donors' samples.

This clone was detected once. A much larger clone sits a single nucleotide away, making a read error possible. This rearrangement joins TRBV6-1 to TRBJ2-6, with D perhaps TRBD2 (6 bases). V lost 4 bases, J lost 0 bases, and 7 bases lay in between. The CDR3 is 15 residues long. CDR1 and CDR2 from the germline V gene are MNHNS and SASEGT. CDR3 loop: CASSGGVSGANVLTF. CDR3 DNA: TGTGCCAGCAGTGGGGGGGTCTCTGGGGCCAACGTCCTGACTTTC.

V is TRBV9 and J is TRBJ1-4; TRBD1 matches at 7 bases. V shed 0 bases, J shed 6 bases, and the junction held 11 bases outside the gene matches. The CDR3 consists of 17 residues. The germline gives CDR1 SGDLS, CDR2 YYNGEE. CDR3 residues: CASSVGGQLQPYEKLFF. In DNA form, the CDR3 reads TGTGCCAGCAGCGTAGGGGGACAGCTCCAGCCGTATGAAAAACTGTTTTTT.

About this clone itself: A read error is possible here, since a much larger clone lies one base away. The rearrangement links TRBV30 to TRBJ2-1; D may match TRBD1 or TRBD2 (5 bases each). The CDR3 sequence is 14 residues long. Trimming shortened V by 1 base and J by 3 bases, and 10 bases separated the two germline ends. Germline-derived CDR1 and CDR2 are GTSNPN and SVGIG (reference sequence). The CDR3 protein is CAWSAGRGYNEQFF. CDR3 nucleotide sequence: TGTGCCTGGAGTGCGGGAAGGGGCTACAATGAGCAGTTCTTC. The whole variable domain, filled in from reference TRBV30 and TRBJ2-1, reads SQTIHQWPATLVQPVGSPLSLECTVEGTSNPNLYWYRQAAGRGLQLLFYSVGIGQISSEVPQNLSASRPQDRQFILSSKKLLLSDSGFYLCAWSAGRGYNEQFFGPGTRLTVL.

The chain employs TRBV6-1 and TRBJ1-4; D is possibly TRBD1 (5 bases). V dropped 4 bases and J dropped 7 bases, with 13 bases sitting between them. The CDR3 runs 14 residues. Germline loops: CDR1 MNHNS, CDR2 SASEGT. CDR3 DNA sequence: TGTGCCAGCAGTGCCCGGGGCTGGGGTGAAAAACTGTTTTTT. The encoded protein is CASSARGWGEKLFF.

In DNA, the CDR3 is TGTGCCAGAAGCTTCTTATTAGCTCAGCCCCAGCATTTT. It specifies CARSFLLAQPQHF. The chain employs TRBV5-3 and TRBJ1-5; the D is unclear. TRBV5-3 is identified as an open reading frame with a role that is uncertain. This CDR3 has 13 residues. V lost 2 bases to trimming and J lost 6 bases, with 9 bases between them.

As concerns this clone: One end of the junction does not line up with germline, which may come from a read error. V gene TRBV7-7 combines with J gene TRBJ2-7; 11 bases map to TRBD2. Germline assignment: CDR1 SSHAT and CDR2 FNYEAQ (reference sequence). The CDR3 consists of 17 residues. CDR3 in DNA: TGTGCTAGCAGCTCCCGGAGAGGACTAGCGGGCGTCTACGAGCAGTACTTC. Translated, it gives CASSSRRGLAGVYEQYF.

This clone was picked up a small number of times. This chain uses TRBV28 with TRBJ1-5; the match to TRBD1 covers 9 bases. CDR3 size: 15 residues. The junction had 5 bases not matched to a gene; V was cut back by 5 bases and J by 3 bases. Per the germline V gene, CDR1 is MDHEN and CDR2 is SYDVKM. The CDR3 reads CASSEQGADNQPQHF. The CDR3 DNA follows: TGTGCCAGCAGTGAACAGGGGGCGGACAATCAGCCCCAGCATTTT.

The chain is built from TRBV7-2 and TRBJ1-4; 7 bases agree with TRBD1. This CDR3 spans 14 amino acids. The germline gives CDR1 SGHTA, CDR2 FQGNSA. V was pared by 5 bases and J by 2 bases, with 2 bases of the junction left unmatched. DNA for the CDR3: TGTGCCAGCAGCCTGGGACAGACTAATGAAAAACTGTTTTTT. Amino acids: CASSLGQTNEKLFF. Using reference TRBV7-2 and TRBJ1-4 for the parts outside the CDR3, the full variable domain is GAGVSQSPSNKVTEKGKDVELRCDPISGHTALYWYRQSLGQGLEFLIYFQGNSAPDKSGLPSDRFSAERTGGSVSTLTIQRTQQEDSAVYLCASSLGQTNEKLFFGSGTQLSVL.

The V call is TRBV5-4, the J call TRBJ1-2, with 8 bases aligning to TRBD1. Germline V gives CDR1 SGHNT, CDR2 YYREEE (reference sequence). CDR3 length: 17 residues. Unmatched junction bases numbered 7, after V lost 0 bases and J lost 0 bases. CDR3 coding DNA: TGTGCCAGCAGCTTGGGTGGGAGGACAGGGCCTAACTATGGCTACACCTTC. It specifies CASSLGGRTGPNYGYTF. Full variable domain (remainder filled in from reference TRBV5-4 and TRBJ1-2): ETGVTQSPTHLIKTRGQQVTLRCSSQSGHNTVSWYQQALGQGPQFIFQYYREEENGRGNFPPRFSGLQFPNYSSELNVNALELDDSALYLCASSLGGRTGPNYGYTFGSGTRLTVV.

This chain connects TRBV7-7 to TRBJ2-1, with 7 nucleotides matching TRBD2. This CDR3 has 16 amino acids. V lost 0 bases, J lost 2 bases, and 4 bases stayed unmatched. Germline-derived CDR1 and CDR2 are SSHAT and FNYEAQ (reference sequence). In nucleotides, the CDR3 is TGTGCCAGCAGCTTAGCGCACGGGACTACCTACAATGAGCAGTTCTTC. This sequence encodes CASSLAHGTTYNEQFF. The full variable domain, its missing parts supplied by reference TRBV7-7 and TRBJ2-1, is GAGVSQSPRYKVTKRGQDVTLRCDPISSHATLYWYQQALGQGPEFLTYFNYEAQPDKSGLPSDRFSAERPEGSISTLTIQRTEQRDSAMYRCASSLAHGTTYNEQFFGPGTRLTVL.

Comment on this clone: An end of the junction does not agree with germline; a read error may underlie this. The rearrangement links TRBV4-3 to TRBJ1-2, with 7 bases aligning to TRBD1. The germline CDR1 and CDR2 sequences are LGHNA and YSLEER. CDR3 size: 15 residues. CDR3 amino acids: CASSQDLTGIRGHTF. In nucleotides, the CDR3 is TGCGCCAGCAGCCAAGACCTGACAGGGATCCGTGGCCACACCTTC.

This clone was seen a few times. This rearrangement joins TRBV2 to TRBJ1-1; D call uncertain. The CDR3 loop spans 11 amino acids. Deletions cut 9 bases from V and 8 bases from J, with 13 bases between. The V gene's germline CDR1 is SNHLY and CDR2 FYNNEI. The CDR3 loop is CASIRTWEAFF. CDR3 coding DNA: TGTGCCAGTATTCGGACTTGGGAAGCTTTCTTT.

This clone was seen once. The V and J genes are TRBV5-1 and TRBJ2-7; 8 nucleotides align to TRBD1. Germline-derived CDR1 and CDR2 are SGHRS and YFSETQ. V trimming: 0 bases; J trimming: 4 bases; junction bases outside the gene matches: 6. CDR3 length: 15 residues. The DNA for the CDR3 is TGCGCCAGCAGCTTGGGCTGGACAGGGAGGTACGAGCAGTACTTC. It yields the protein CASSLGWTGRYEQYF.

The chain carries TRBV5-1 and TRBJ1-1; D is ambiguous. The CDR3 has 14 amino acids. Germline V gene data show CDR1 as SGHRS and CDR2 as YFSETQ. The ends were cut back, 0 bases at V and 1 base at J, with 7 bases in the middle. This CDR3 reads CASSLEQWNTEAFF. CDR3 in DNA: TGCGCCAGCAGCTTGGAACAGTGGAACACTGAAGCTTTCTTT.

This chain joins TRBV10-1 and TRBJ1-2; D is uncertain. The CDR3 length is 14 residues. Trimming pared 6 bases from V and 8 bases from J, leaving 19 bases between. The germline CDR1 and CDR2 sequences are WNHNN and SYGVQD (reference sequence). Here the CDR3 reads CASSPGVKGGGYTF. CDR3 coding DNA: TGCGCCAGCAGCCCCGGCGTTAAGGGCGGAGGCTACACCTTC.

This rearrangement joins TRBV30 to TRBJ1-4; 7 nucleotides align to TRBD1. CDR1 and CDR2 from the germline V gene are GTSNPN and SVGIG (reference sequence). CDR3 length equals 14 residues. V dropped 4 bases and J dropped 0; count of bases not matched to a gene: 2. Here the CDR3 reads CAWTGGATNEKLFF. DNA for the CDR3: TGTGCCTGGACAGGGGGTGCAACTAATGAAAAACTGTTTTTT. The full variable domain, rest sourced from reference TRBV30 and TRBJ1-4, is SQTIHQWPATLVQPVGSPLSLECTVEGTSNPNLYWYRQAAGRGLQLLFYSVGIGQISSEVPQNLSASRPQDRQFILSSKKLLLSDSGFYLCAWTGGATNEKLFFGSGTQLSVL.

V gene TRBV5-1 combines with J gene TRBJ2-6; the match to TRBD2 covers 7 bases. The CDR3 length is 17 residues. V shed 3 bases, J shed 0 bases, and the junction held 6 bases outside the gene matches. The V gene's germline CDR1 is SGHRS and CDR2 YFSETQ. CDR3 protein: CASSSLPSGSGANVLTF. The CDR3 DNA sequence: TGCGCCAGCAGCTCCTTGCCTAGCGGCTCTGGGGCCAACGTCCTGACTTTC.

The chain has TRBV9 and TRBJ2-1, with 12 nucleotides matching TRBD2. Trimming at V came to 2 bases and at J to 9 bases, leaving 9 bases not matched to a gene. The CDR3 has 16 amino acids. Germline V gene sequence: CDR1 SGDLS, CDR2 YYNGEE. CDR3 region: CASSVSSGRAISEQFF. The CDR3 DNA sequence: TGTGCCAGCAGCGTGTCTAGCGGGAGGGCAATTAGTGAGCAGTTCTTC.

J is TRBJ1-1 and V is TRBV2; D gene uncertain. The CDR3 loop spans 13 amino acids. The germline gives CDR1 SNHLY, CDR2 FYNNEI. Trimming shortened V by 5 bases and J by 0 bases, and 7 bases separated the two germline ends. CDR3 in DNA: TGTGCCAGCAGTCGGGGATTGAACACTGAAGCTTTCTTT. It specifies CASSRGLNTEAFF.